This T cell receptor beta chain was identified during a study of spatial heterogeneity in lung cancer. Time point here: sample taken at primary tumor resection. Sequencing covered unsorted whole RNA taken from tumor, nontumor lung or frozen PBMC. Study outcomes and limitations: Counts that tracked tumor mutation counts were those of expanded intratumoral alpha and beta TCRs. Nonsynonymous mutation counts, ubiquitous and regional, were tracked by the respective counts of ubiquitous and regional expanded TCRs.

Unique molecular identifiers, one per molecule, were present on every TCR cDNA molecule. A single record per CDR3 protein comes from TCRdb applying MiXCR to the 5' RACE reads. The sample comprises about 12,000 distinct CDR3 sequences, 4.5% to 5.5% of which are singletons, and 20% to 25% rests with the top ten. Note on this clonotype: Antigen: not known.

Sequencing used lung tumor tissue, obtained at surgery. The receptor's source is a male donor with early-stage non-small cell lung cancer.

Here the CDR3 reads CASSYHSYSGANVLTF. For the CDR3, the DNA is TGTGCCAGCAGTTACCATAGTTACTCTGGGGCCAACGTCCTGACTTTC. The genes are TRBV6-2 or TRBV6-3 and TRBJ2-6; D remains unclear. Trimming left V 2 bases short and J 0 bases short, with 8 bases between. In germline, CDR1 is MNHEY, CDR2 SVGEGT. The CDR3 is 16 amino acids.